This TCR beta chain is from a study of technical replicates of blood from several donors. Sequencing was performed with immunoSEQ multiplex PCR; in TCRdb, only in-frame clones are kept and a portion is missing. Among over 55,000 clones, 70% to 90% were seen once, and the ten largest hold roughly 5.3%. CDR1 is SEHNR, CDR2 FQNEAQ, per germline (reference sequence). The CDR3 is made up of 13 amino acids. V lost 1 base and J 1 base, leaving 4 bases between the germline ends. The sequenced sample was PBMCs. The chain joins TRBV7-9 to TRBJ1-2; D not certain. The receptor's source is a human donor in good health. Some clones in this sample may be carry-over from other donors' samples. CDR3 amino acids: CASSLGLNYGYTF. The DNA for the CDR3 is TGTGCCAGCAGCTTAGGACTTAACTATGGCTACACCTTC.